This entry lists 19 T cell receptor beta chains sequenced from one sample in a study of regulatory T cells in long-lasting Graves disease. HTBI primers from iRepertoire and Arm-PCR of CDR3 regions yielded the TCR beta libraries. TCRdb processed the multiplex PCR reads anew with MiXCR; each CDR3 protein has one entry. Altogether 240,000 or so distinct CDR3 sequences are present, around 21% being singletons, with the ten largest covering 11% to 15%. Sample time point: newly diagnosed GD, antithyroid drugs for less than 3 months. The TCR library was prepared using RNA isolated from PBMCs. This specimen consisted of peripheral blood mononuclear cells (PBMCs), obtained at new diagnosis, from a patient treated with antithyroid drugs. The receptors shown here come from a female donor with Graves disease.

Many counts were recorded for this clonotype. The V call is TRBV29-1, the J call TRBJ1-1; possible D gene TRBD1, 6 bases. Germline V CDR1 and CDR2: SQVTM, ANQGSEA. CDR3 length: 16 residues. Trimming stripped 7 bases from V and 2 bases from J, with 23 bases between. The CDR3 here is CSAKGHFKPVNTEAFF. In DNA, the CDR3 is TGCAGCGCCAAGGGACATTTCAAACCGGTTAACACTGAAGCTTTCTTT.

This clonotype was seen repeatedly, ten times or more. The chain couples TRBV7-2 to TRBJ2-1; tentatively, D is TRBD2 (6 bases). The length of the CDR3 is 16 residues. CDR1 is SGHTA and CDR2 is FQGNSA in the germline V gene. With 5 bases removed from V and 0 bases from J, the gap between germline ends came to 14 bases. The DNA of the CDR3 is TGTGCCAGCAGCCCCCGGGACTTAAGCTCCTACAATGAGCAGTTCTTC. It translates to CASSPRDLSSYNEQFF.

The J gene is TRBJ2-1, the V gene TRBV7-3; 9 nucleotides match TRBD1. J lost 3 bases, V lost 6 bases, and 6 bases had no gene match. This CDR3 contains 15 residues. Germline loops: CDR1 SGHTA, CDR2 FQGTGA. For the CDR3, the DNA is TGTGCCAGCAGTGACACAGGGGGCGGCTACAATGAGCAGTTCTTC. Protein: CASSDTGGGYNEQFF.

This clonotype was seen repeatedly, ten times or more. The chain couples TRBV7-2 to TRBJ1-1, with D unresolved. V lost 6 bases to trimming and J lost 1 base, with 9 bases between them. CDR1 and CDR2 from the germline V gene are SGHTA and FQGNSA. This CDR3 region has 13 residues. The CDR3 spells CASSYHGNTEAFF. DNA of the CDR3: TGTGCCAGCAGTTATCACGGGAACACTGAAGCTTTCTTT.

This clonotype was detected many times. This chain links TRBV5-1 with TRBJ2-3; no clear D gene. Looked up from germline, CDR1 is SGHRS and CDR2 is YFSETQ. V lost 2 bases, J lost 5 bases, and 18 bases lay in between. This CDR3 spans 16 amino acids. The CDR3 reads CASSLGMGLGGDTQYF. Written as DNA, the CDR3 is TGCGCCAGCAGCTTAGGAATGGGCCTCGGCGGAGATACGCAGTATTTT.

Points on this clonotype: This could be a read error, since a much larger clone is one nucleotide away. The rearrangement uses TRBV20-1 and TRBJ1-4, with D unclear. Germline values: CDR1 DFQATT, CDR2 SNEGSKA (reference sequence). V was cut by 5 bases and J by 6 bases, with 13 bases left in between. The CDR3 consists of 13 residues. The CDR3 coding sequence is TGCAGTGCTGAGGCCCCACGGGATGAAAAACTGTTTTTT. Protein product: CSAEAPRDEKLFF.

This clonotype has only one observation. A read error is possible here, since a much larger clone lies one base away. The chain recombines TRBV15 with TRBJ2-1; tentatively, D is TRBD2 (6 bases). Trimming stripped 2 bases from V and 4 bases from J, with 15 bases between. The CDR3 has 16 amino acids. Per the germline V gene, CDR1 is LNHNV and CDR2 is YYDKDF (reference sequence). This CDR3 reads CATSRPGASEYNEQFF. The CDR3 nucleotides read TGTGCCACCAGCAGACCCGGGGCTAGCGAATACAATGAGCAGTTCTTC.

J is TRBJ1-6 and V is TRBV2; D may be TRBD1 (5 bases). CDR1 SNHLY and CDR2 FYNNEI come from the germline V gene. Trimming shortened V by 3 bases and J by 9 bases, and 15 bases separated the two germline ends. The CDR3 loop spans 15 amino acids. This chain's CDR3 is CASSDKGQGGSPLHF. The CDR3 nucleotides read TGTGCCAGCAGTGACAAAGGGCAGGGAGGTTCACCCCTCCACTTT.

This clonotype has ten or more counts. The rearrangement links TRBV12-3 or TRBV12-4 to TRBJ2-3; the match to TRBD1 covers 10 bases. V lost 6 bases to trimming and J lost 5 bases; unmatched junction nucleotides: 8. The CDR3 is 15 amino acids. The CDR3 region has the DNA TGTGCCAGCAGCCCCCGACAGGGGGCAGGAGATACGCAGTATTTT. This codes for CASSPRQGAGDTQYF.

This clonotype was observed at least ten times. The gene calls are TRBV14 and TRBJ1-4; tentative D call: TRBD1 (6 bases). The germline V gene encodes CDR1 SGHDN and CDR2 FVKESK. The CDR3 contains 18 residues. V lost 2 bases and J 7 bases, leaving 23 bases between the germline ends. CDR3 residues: CASSQFLGQSKEGEKLFF. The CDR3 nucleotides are TGTGCCAGCAGCCAATTTTTAGGACAGTCCAAAGAGGGTGAAAAACTGTTTTTT.

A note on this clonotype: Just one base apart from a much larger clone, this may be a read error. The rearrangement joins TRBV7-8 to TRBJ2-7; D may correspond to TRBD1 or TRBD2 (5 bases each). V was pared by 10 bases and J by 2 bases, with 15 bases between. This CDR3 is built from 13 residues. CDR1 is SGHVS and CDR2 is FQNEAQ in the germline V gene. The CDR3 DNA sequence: TGTGCCACCCGGGGCAGGGCCCCCTACGAGCAGTACTTC. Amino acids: CATRGRAPYEQYF.

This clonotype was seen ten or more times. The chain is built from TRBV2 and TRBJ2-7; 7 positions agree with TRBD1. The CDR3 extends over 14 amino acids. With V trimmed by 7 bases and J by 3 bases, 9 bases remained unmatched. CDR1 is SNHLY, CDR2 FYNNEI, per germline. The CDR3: CASTRGTVVYEQYF. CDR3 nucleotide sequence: TGTGCCAGCACCAGGGGGACGGTGGTCTACGAGCAGTACTTC.

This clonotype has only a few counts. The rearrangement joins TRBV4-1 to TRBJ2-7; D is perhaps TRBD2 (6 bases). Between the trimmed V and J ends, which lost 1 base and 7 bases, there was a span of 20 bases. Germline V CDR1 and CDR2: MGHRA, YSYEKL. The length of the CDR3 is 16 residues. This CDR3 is CASSQVGRDRVREQYF. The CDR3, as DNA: TGCGCCAGCAGCCAAGTTGGGCGGGATCGGGTTCGGGAGCAGTACTTC.

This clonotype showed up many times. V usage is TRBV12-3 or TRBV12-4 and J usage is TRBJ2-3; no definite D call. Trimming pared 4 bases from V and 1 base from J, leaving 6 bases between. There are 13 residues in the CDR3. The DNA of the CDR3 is TGTGCCAGCAGTTCAACACGCACAGATACGCAGTATTTT. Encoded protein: CASSSTRTDTQYF.

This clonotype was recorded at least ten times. This CDR3 reads CASSLDRGTAMNTEAFF. CDR3 nucleotides: TGCGCCAGCAGCTTGGACAGGGGAACAGCGATGAACACTGAAGCTTTCTTT. This sequence joins TRBV5-1 and TRBJ1-1; 7 bases align to TRBD1. The CDR3 spans 17 residues. V shed 0 bases and J 0 bases; nucleotides not matched to a gene: 8. Per germline, CDR1 SGHRS and CDR2 YFSETQ.

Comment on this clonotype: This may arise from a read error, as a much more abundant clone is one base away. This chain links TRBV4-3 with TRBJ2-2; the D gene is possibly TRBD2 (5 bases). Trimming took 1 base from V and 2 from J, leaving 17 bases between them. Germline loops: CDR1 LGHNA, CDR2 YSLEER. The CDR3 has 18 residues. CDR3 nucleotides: TGCGCCAGCAGCCAAGCGGGGTGCATGGGATGCAACACCGGGGAGCTGTTTTTT. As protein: CASSQAGCMGCNTGELFF.

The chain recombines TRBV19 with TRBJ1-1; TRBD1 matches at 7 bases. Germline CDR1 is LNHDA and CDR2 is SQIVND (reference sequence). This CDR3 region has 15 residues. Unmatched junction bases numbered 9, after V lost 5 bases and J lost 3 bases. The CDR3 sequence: CASSGNRGRHTEAFF. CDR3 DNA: TGTGCCAGTAGTGGTAACAGGGGAAGACACACTGAAGCTTTCTTT.

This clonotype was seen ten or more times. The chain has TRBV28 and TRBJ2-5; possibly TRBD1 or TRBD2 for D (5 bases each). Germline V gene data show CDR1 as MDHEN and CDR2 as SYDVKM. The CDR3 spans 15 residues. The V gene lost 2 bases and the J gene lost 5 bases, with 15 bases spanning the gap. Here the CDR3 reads CASSLGQGGSETQYF. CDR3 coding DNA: TGTGCCAGCAGTTTAGGTCAGGGTGGGAGTGAGACCCAGTACTTC.

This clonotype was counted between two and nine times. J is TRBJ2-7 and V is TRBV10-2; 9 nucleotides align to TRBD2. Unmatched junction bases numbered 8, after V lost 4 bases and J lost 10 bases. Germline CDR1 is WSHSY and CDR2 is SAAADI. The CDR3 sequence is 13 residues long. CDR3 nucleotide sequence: TGCGCCAGCAGTGGTAATAGCGGGAGCGCTCAGTACTTC. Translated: CASSGNSGSAQYF.